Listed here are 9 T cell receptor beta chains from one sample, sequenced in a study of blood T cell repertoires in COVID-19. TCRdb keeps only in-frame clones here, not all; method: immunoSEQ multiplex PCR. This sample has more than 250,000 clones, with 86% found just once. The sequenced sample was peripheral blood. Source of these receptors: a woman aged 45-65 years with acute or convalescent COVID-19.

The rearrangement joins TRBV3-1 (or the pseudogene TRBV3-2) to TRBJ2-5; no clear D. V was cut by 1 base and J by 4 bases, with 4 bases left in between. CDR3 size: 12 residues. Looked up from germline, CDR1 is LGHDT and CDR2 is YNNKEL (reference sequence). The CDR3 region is CASSQAGETQYF. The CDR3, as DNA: TGTGCCAGCAGCCAAGCGGGAGAGACCCAGTACTTC.

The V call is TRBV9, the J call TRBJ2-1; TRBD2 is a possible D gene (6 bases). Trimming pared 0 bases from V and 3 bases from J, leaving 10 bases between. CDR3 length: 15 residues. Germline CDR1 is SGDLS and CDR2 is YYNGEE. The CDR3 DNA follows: TGTGCCAGCAGCGTAGACGGGACTCTCTACAATGAGCAGTTCTTC. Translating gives CASSVDGTLYNEQFF.

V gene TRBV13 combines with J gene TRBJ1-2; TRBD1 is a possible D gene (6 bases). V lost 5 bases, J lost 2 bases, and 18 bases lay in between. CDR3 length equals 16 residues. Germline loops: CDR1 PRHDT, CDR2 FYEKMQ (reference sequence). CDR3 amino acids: CASSAETGTGNYGYTF. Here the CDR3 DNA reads TGTGCCAGCAGCGCCGAAACAGGGACCGGGAACTATGGCTACACCTTC.

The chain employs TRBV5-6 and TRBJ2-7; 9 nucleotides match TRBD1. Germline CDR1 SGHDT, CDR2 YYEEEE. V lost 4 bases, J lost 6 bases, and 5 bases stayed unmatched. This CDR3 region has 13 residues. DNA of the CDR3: TGTGCCAGCAGCCCCGACAGGGGGGTCGAGCAGTACTTC. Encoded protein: CASSPDRGVEQYF.

The CDR3 nucleotides read TGTGCCAGCAGCTCGTACCCCGGGGGGCAAACTGATAGCAATCAGCCCCAGCATTTT. It translates to CASSSYPGGQTDSNQPQHF. The chain uses TRBV11-2 and TRBJ1-5; possible D gene TRBD1, 6 bases. In germline, CDR1 is SGHAT, CDR2 FQNNGV. V was clipped by 4 bases and J by 0 bases, with 22 bases between them. This CDR3 has 19 residues.

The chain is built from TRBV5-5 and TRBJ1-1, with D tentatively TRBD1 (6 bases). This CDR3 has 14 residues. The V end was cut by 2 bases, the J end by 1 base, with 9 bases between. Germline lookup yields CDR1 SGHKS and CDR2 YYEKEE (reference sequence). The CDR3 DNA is TGTGCCAGCAGCTTACAGGGTGGGAACACTGAAGCTTTCTTT. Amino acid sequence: CASSLQGGNTEAFF.

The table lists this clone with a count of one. The CDR3 DNA reads as TGTGCCAGCAGCCCCGCCGGGACAGGGTTATACGAGCAGTACTTC. This encodes CASSPAGTGLYEQYF. V and J are TRBV9 and TRBJ2-7, with 9 bases identical to TRBD1. CDR1 and CDR2 from the germline V gene are SGDLS and YYNGEE. The V and J ends lost 4 bases and 4 bases, in that order; junction bases with no gene match: 9. The CDR3 is 15 residues long.

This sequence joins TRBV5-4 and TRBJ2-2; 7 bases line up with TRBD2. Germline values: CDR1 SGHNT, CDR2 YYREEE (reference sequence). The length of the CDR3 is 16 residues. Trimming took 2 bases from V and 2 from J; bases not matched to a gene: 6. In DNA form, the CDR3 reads TGTGCCAGCAGCTTATACAGCGGGACCAACACCGGGGAGCTGTTTTTT. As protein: CASSLYSGTNTGELFF. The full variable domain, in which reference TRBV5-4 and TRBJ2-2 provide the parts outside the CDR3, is ETGVTQSPTHLIKTRGQQVTLRCSSQSGHNTVSWYQQALGQGPQFIFQYYREEENGRGNFPPRFSGLQFPNYSSELNVNALELDDSALYLCASSLYSGTNTGELFFGEGSRLTVL.

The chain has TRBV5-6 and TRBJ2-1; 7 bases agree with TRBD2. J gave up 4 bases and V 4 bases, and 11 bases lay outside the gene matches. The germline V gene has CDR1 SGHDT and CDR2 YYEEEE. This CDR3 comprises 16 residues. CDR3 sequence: CASSPSVGGPYNEQFF. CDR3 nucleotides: TGTGCCAGCAGCCCCTCAGTGGGAGGGCCGTACAATGAGCAGTTCTTC.